Shown below are 18 T cell receptor beta chains from a single sample sequenced in a study of T cells in Graves' hyperthyroidism and ophthalmopathy. RNA transcripts yielded amplified TCR beta CDR3 regions. First-round RT-PCR of the TCR CDR3 relied on the HTBI primer set. TCRdb ran MiXCR on the multiplex PCR reads and lists one entry per CDR3 protein. The repertoire holds hundreds of thousands of distinct CDR3 sequences, with around 21% as singletons. What was sequenced was blood. These receptors originate from a man aged 25-40 years with Graves' ophthalmopathy.

This clonotype was observed at least ten times. The rearrangement uses TRBV7-8 and TRBJ1-1; D remains unclear. Trimming shortened V by 3 bases and J by 1 base, and 3 bases separated the two germline ends. The CDR3 is 12 amino acids. Germline loops: CDR1 SGHVS, CDR2 FQNEAQ. The CDR3 region has the DNA TGTGCCAGCAGCTTCACGAACACTGAAGCTTTCTTT. It yields the protein CASSFTNTEAFF.

The chain employs TRBV6-2 or TRBV6-3 and TRBJ1-6; D uncertain. Trimming pared 6 bases from V and 7 bases from J, leaving 13 bases between. CDR1 and CDR2 (germline): MNHEY, SVGEGT. The CDR3 has 14 amino acids. CDR3 bases: TGTGCCAGCAGCCGCCCTGGGTTGAATTCACCCCTCCACTTT. Protein product: CASSRPGLNSPLHF.

The chain recombines TRBV7-9 with TRBJ2-7; 7 positions match TRBD1. This CDR3 region has 14 residues. In germline, CDR1 is SEHNR, CDR2 FQNEAQ (reference sequence). J lost 2 bases, V lost 5 bases, and 6 bases had no gene match. The CDR3 loop is CASSPQGQPYEQYF. The CDR3, as DNA: TGTGCCAGCAGCCCCCAGGGACAGCCCTACGAGCAGTACTTC.

This clonotype has more than one count but fewer than ten. The chain links TRBV5-8 to TRBJ1-2; D not resolved. This CDR3 comprises 14 residues. Germline CDR1 is SGHTS and CDR2 is YDEGEE. The V and J ends lost 2 bases and 3 bases respectively, with 11 bases between them. CDR3 protein: CASSLGQVYYGYTF. The CDR3 coding sequence is TGTGCCAGCAGCTTAGGCCAGGTCTACTATGGCTACACCTTC.

There are a few counts of this clonotype. This chain uses TRBV3-1 with TRBJ1-6, with no clear D. Trimming shortened V by 1 base and J by 7 bases, and 8 bases separated the two germline ends. The length of the CDR3 is 14 residues. Germline CDR1 LGHDT, CDR2 YNNKEL (reference sequence). The CDR3 is CASSQGTANSPLHF. Written as DNA, the CDR3 is TGTGCCAGCAGCCAAGGGACGGCGAATTCACCCCTCCACTTT. Variable domain in full (rest from reference TRBV3-1 and TRBJ1-6): DTAVSQTPKYLVTQMGNDKSIKCEQNLGHDTMYWYKQDSKKFLKIMFSYNNKELIINETVPNRFSPKSPDKAHLNLHINSLELGDSAVYFCASSQGTANSPLHFGNGTRLTVT.

This clonotype was detected only a few times. The gene calls are TRBV7-9 and TRBJ2-1; D gene unclear. V shed 2 bases and J shed 8 bases, with 7 bases lying between them. The CDR3 spans 12 residues. Per the germline V gene, CDR1 is SEHNR and CDR2 is FQNEAQ (reference sequence). CDR3 DNA sequence: TGTGCCAGCAGCTTAAAACAGCATGAGCAGTTCTTC. It specifies CASSLKQHEQFF.

This clonotype was seen a handful of times. The chain's CDR3 is CASSQGGTGVGGELFF. DNA of the CDR3: TGTGCCAGCAGCCAAGGAGGGACAGGGGTAGGCGGGGAGCTGTTTTTT. V is TRBV3-1 and J is TRBJ2-2; TRBD1 agrees at 10 bases. Germline CDR1 and CDR2: LGHDT and YNNKEL (reference sequence). The CDR3 has 16 amino acids. Trimming at V came to 1 base and at J to 7 bases, leaving 6 bases not matched to a gene. Full variable domain (outside the CDR3, taken from reference TRBV3-1 and TRBJ2-2): DTAVSQTPKYLVTQMGNDKSIKCEQNLGHDTMYWYKQDSKKFLKIMFSYNNKELIINETVPNRFSPKSPDKAHLNLHINSLELGDSAVYFCASSQGGTGVGGELFFGEGSRLTVL.

This clonotype was seen a handful of times. This chain joins TRBV20-1 and TRBJ1-5, with TRBD1 identical over 7 bases. V shed 1 base and J 4 bases; nucleotides not matched to a gene: 10. Germline values: CDR1 DFQATT, CDR2 SNEGSKA (reference sequence). The CDR3 runs 16 residues. The CDR3 loop is CSARARDSPLNQPQHF. As DNA, the CDR3 is TGCAGTGCTAGAGCGCGGGACAGCCCTTTAAATCAGCCCCAGCATTTT.

Worth noting for this clonotype: The junction departs from the called germline gene at one end, perhaps through a read error. The J gene is TRBJ1-3, the V gene TRBV12-3 or TRBV12-4; D is undetermined. The CDR3 spans 13 residues. For the CDR3, the DNA is TGTGCCAGCTGTCGAGGGTCTGGAAACACCACATATTTT. Residues: CASCRGSGNTTYF.

This clonotype has ten or more counts. The V gene is TRBV5-1, the J gene TRBJ2-1; D is tentatively TRBD1 or TRBD2 (5 bases each). Germline CDR1 reads SGHRS; CDR2 reads YFSETQ. V shed 0 bases and J shed 6 bases, with 13 bases lying between them. The CDR3 is 15 amino acids. The CDR3 loop reads CASSLEWGSGNEQFF. The CDR3 DNA follows: TGCGCCAGCAGCTTGGAGTGGGGGAGTGGCAATGAGCAGTTCTTC.

This clonotype was picked up many times. The rearrangement joins TRBV11-2 to TRBJ2-7; D is uncertain. CDR1 is SGHAT and CDR2 is FQNNGV in the germline V gene. The CDR3 is 15 amino acids. Trimming removed 2 bases at V and 4 bases at J, with 15 bases between. The CDR3, as DNA: TGTGCCAGCAGCTTAAACCAACCCCCCTATTACGAGCAGTACTTC. It is translated as CASSLNQPPYYEQYF.

This clonotype turned up a few times. The chain is built from TRBV24-1 and TRBJ2-5, with 7 nucleotides matching TRBD2. The CDR3 sequence is 14 residues long. J lost 2 bases, V lost 5 bases, and 4 bases had no gene match. CDR1 and CDR2 (germline): KGHDR, SFDVKD. CDR3 amino acids: CATSGAGGQETQYF. The CDR3 DNA is TGTGCCACCAGTGGCGCCGGGGGGCAAGAGACCCAGTACTTC.

The chain recombines TRBV5-1 with TRBJ1-2, with D possibly being TRBD1 (5 bases). V was clipped by 4 bases and J by 5 bases, with 12 bases between them. The CDR3 length is 13 residues. Germline assignment: CDR1 SGHRS and CDR2 YFSETQ. The CDR3, as DNA: TGCGCCAGCAGCCGAGGGGCTGAGTATGGCTACACCTTC. Amino acid sequence: CASSRGAEYGYTF.

The chain joins TRBV27 to TRBJ2-1, with 8 bases identical to TRBD2. V lost 5 bases to trimming and J lost 5 bases; unmatched junction nucleotides: 17. This CDR3 is built from 18 residues. Germline V lookup: CDR1 MNHEY, CDR2 SMNVEV (reference sequence). The CDR3 loop reads CASSTAPSVTGGNNEQFF. CDR3 nucleotides: TGTGCCAGCAGTACCGCTCCCTCGGTGACGGGAGGGAACAATGAGCAGTTCTTC.

The chain links TRBV9 to TRBJ2-7; 9 bases match TRBD2. Germline V gene lookup returns CDR1 SGDLS and CDR2 YYNGEE. V lost 0 bases and J lost 1; bases outside the gene matches: 2. The CDR3 sequence is 15 residues long. CDR3 in amino acids: CASSVASGVSYEQYF. CDR3 nucleotide sequence: TGTGCCAGCAGCGTAGCTAGCGGGGTTTCCTACGAGCAGTACTTC.

The CDR3 sequence is CASSFRLAGGLGETQYF. The CDR3 DNA is TGTGCCAGCAGCTTTAGACTAGCGGGAGGTTTAGGAGAGACCCAGTACTTC. J is TRBJ2-5 and V is TRBV11-2; 13 nucleotides agree with TRBD2. Unmatched junction bases numbered 8, after V lost 3 bases and J lost 4 bases. This CDR3 comprises 17 residues. The germline CDR1 and CDR2 sequences are SGHAT and FQNNGV.

This chain links TRBV19 with TRBJ2-3; maybe TRBD2 (6 bases). V was shortened by 7 bases and J by 5 bases, with 16 bases between the two germline ends. Germline V gene sequence: CDR1 LNHDA, CDR2 SQIVND (reference sequence). The CDR3 consists of 14 residues. In DNA, the CDR3 is TGTGCCAGTACCGCCCTATTGGGGGGAGATACGCAGTATTTT. Its translation: CASTALLGGDTQYF.

This clonotype came up a few times. The J gene is TRBJ2-2, the V gene TRBV7-9, with D tentatively TRBD1 or TRBD2 (5 bases each). The length of the CDR3 is 17 residues. Germline CDR1 and CDR2: SEHNR and FQNEAQ (reference sequence). V was clipped by 5 bases and J by 0 bases, with 16 bases between them. The CDR3 loop is CASSTTSGTTNTGELFF. For the CDR3, the DNA is TGTGCCAGCAGCACCACTTCCGGGACGACGAACACCGGGGAGCTGTTTTTT.